The 7 T cell receptor beta chains below were found in one sample sequenced in a study of T cell clonality in common variable immunodeficiency. Some clones are missing from TCRdb's copy, which holds only in-frame ones; the method was immunoSEQ multiplex PCR. This sample comprises approximately 46,000 clones, none seen once only. Sequencing was done on a sample of peripheral blood mononuclear cells. These receptors all come from a person aged 18-69 years in good health.

This clone was detected ten times or more. Sequencing ends 3 residues short of the CDR3 end; the germline J gene provides the rest. This chain links TRBV5-1 with TRBJ2-7, with TRBD1 as a possible D gene (5 bases). With 0 bases removed from V and 1 base from J, the gap between germline ends came to 17 bases. CDR1 and CDR2 (germline): SGHRS, YFSETQ. The CDR3 runs to 17 residues. The sequenced CDR3 bases are TGCGCCAGCAGCTTGGGTATGGGGCAGACCATATCCTACGAG. Protein: CASSLGMGQTISYE. The entire CDR3 is CASSLGMGQTISYEQYF.

In the case of this clone: The read ends 3 residues shy of where the CDR3 ends; the end is completed using the germline J gene. The chain joins TRBV2 to TRBJ2-3, with 9 bases matching TRBD1. After removal of 6 bases from V and 3 bases from J, the junction contained 7 bases not matched to a gene. CDR1 is SNHLY and CDR2 is FYNNEI in the germline V gene. This CDR3 contains 15 residues. Here the CDR3 reads CASSVTGGRTDTQYF. Partial CDR3 DNA: TGTGCCAGCAGCGTTACAGGGGGCCGGACAGATACG.

The sample holds many counts of this clone. The missing CDR3 end, 3 residues past where the read stops, is filled in from the germline J gene. The chain carries TRBV11-2 and TRBJ1-5; D possibly corresponds to TRBD1 (5 bases). Germline assignment: CDR1 SGHAT and CDR2 FQNNGV. This CDR3 comprises 14 residues. V lost 3 bases, J lost 5 bases, and 11 bases lay in between. CDR3 DNA (partial): TGTGCCAGCAGCTTTCGTCCGGGGGATCAGCCC. It encodes CASSFRPGDQP. The full CDR3 is CASSFRPGDQPQHF.

This clone occurred many times. Read sequence stops 3 residues before the CDR3 end, and the germline J gene provides the missing end. This chain links TRBV30 with TRBJ2-3, with 7 bases that match TRBD2. Trimming cost V 2 bases and J 1 base; bases outside gene matches: 3. This CDR3 spans 14 amino acids. From germline, CDR1 is GTSNPN and CDR2 SVGIG (reference sequence). This CDR3 is CAWSISGGTDTQYF. The sequenced CDR3 bases are TGTGCCTGGAGTATCAGCGGGGGCACAGATACG.

This clone has at least ten counts. Sequencing ends 3 residues short of the CDR3 end; the germline J gene provides the rest. The chain carries TRBV19 and TRBJ1-6, with D perhaps TRBD1 (5 bases). The V and J ends lost 7 bases and 0 bases respectively, with 10 bases between them. Germline V gene sequence: CDR1 LNHDA, CDR2 SQIVND (reference sequence). This CDR3 comprises 15 residues. CDR3 DNA (partial): TGTGCCAGTATCCCGGGGGGCTCCTATAATTCACCC. Its translation is CASIPGGSYNSP. Given in full, the CDR3 is CASIPGGSYNSPLHF.

This clone was counted ten times or more. The read falls 3 residues short of the CDR3 end, and the missing part is taken from the germline J gene. V and J are TRBV6-1 and TRBJ2-3; the D gene is possibly TRBD1 (7 bases). With 4 bases removed from V and 2 bases from J, the gap between germline ends came to 13 bases. This CDR3 has 15 residues. Germline CDR1 MNHNS, CDR2 SASEGT. CDR3 in amino acids: CASSGGGTATDTQYF. Partial CDR3 DNA: TGTGCCAGCAGTGGAGGGGGGACAGCCACAGATACG.

The table lists this clone with many counts. The read terminates 3 residues ahead of where the CDR3 ends, so the germline J gene completes it. The chain recombines TRBV7-2 with TRBJ2-3; a possible D gene is TRBD1 (6 bases). The CDR3 runs 15 residues. CDR1 is SGHTA, CDR2 FQGNSA, per germline. The V and J ends lost 5 bases and 4 bases respectively, with 16 bases between them. The DNA read from the CDR3 is TGTGCCAGCAGCCGAAGACGAGGGGGTGCAGATACG. Translation gives CASSRRRGGADT. The CDR3 in its entirety is CASSRRRGGADTQYF.